This is a list of T cell receptor beta chains from one sample in a study of blood T cell repertoires in COVID-19. The assay was immunoSEQ multiplex PCR, and TCRdb's table has in-frame clones only and misses some. The sample lists about 66,000 clones; about 80% were seen once. What was sequenced was peripheral blood. All receptors come from a man aged 60-69 years with acute or convalescent COVID-19. Each CDR3 is given with its conserved first and last residue. Fields, in order: V gene, D gene, J gene, clone size, CDR3 protein, CDR3 DNA. D genes are given only for firm matches. Clone size, where shown, is once, few, many, or a class for clones that have expanded.

V gene: TRBV9
D gene: NA
J gene: TRBJ1-2
clone size: NA
CDR3 protein: CASSVGAGANLNYGYTF
CDR3 DNA: TGTGCCAGCAGCGTAGGGGCAGGGGCGAATCTTAACTATGGCTACACCTTC

V gene: TRBV15
D gene: TRBD2
J gene: TRBJ2-7
clone size: few
CDR3 protein: CATSEGLAGAYEQYF
CDR3 DNA: TGTGCCACCAGCGAGGGACTAGCGGGGGCCTACGAGCAGTACTTC

V gene: TRBV29-1
D gene: NA
J gene: TRBJ2-7
clone size: NA
CDR3 protein: CSVEDRRYEQYF
CDR3 DNA: TGCAGCGTTGAAGACAGGAGGTACGAGCAGTACTTC

V gene: TRBV4-2
D gene: TRBD1
J gene: TRBJ2-4
clone size: NA
CDR3 protein: CASSQLGQGKNIQYF
CDR3 DNA: TGTGCCAGCAGCCAACTCGGACAGGGCAAAAACATTCAGTACTTC

V gene: TRBV18
D gene: TRBD2
J gene: TRBJ2-7
clone size: NA
CDR3 protein: CASSPGTSANYEQYF
CDR3 DNA: TGTGCCAGCTCACCAGGGACTAGCGCGAATTACGAGCAGTACTTC

V gene: TRBV3-1/TRBV3-2
D gene: TRBD2
J gene: TRBJ2-2
clone size: NA
CDR3 protein: CASSPGGTELNTGELFF
CDR3 DNA: TGTGCCAGCAGCCCCGGGGGGACTGAATTGAACACCGGGGAGCTGTTTTTT

V gene: TRBV19
D gene: NA
J gene: TRBJ1-5
clone size: NA
CDR3 protein: CASSHSSSNQPQHF
CDR3 DNA: TGTGCCAGTAGTCACTCGAGTAGCAATCAGCCCCAGCATTTT

V gene: TRBV5-1
D gene: NA
J gene: TRBJ2-2
clone size: NA
CDR3 protein: CASSLVSGSTGELFF
CDR3 DNA: TGCGCCAGCAGCTTGGTTTCGGGATCCACCGGGGAGCTGTTTTTT

V gene: TRBV5-4
D gene: NA
J gene: TRBJ2-1
clone size: NA
CDR3 protein: CASSLGLAGGLSRQFF
CDR3 DNA: TGTGCCAGCAGCTTGGGACTAGCAGGGGGCCTAAGTCGGCAGTTCTTC

V gene: TRBV11-2
D gene: NA
J gene: TRBJ2-1
clone size: NA
CDR3 protein: CASSLGPGQEQFF
CDR3 DNA: TGTGCCAGCAGCTTAGGTCCCGGACAGGAGCAGTTCTTC

V gene: TRBV19
D gene: NA
J gene: TRBJ2-2
clone size: NA
CDR3 protein: CASSRAGTNTGELFF
CDR3 DNA: TGTGCCAGTAGTAGGGCAGGGACGAACACCGGGGAGCTGTTTTTT

V gene: TRBV7-8
D gene: TRBD1
J gene: TRBJ1-4
clone size: NA
CDR3 protein: CASSRQGAPDEKLFF
CDR3 DNA: TGTGCCAGCAGTCGACAGGGGGCGCCGGATGAAAAACTGTTTTTT

V gene: TRBV3-1/TRBV3-2
D gene: NA
J gene: TRBJ1-1
clone size: few
CDR3 protein: CASSQRRQQGNTEAFF
CDR3 DNA: TGTGCCAGCAGCCAAAGGCGTCAGCAGGGCAACACTGAAGCTTTCTTT

V gene: TRBV2
D gene: NA
J gene: TRBJ1-3
clone size: NA
CDR3 protein: CASGGGYGNTIYF
CDR3 DNA: TGTGCCAGCGGGGGGGGTTACGGAAACACCATATATTTT

V gene: TRBV2
D gene: NA
J gene: TRBJ2-2
clone size: NA
CDR3 protein: CASILTRNTGELFF
CDR3 DNA: TGTGCCAGCATTCTGACACGGAACACCGGGGAGCTGTTTTTT

V gene: TRBV24-1
D gene: TRBD1
J gene: TRBJ2-1
clone size: NA
CDR3 protein: CATSDDRVNEQFF
CDR3 DNA: TGTGCCACCAGTGACGACAGGGTCAATGAGCAGTTCTTC

V gene: TRBV20-1
D gene: NA
J gene: TRBJ2-7
clone size: NA
CDR3 protein: CSASVSGSYEQYF
CDR3 DNA: TGCAGTGCTAGTGTTTCGGGCTCCTACGAGCAGTACTTC

V gene: TRBV7-2
D gene: TRBD2
J gene: TRBJ2-1
clone size: NA
CDR3 protein: CASSVSGGAYNEQFF
CDR3 DNA: TGTGCCAGCAGCGTTAGCGGGGGGGCGTACAATGAGCAGTTCTTC

V gene: TRBV30
D gene: NA
J gene: TRBJ2-2
clone size: NA
CDR3 protein: CAWANGVRELFF
CDR3 DNA: TGTGCCTGGGCTAACGGGGTGCGGGAGCTGTTTTTT

V gene: TRBV7-7
D gene: NA
J gene: TRBJ1-4
clone size: many
CDR3 protein: CASSFWGETRPNPTNEKLFF
CDR3 DNA: TGTGCCAGCAGCTTTTGGGGGGAGACGCGTCCCAACCCGACTAATGAAAAACTGTTTTTT

V gene: TRBV30
D gene: TRBD1
J gene: TRBJ2-1
clone size: NA
CDR3 protein: CAWSVGQGAANEQFF
CDR3 DNA: TGTGCCTGGAGTGTAGGACAGGGGGCTGCCAATGAGCAGTTCTTC

V gene: TRBV30
D gene: NA
J gene: TRBJ1-6
clone size: NA
CDR3 protein: CAPRQDMASSYNSPLHF
CDR3 DNA: TGTGCCCCAAGACAGGATATGGCCAGCTCCTATAATTCACCCCTCCACTTT

V gene: TRBV7-9
D gene: NA
J gene: TRBJ1-4
clone size: NA
CDR3 protein: CASSLRGRTNEKLFF
CDR3 DNA: TGTGCCAGCAGCTTACGGGGTCGAACTAATGAAAAACTGTTTTTT